Following are 31 T cell receptor beta chains from one sample sequenced in a study of blood T cell repertoires in COVID-19. Sequenced by immunoSEQ multiplex PCR; TCRdb stores in-frame clones only, minus some. The data contain a few hundred thousand clones, about four fifths of them singletons. Sequencing was performed on PBMCs or T cells enriched from blood (not recorded which). Receptor source: a man in his fifties or sixties who had recovered from COVID-19.

Of note for this clone: At one of its ends the junction is not consistent with the germline gene, which may arise from a read error. The genes are TRBV2 and TRBJ1-4, with D possibly being TRBD1 (6 bases). The germline CDR1 and CDR2 sequences are SNHLY and FYNNEI. The length of the CDR3 is 15 residues. In DNA, the CDR3 is TGTGCCAGCAGTGAGGCGGGGGCAACGAATGAAAAACTGTTTTTT. Amino acids: CASSEAGATNEKLFF.

The CDR3: CASSLTPSGGTDTQYF. Here the CDR3 DNA reads TGTGCCAGCAGCCTTACGCCTAGCGGGGGTACAGATACGCAGTATTTT. This sequence joins TRBV7-6 and TRBJ2-3; TRBD2 aligns across 10 bases. The germline gives CDR1 SGHVS, CDR2 FNYEAQ. The CDR3 extends over 16 amino acids. V lost 5 bases to trimming and J lost 3 bases; unmatched junction nucleotides: 8.

This clone was seen a single time. The V call is TRBV5-4, the J call TRBJ1-4; 7 bases are a match to TRBD1. The CDR3 loop spans 14 amino acids. Unmatched junction bases numbered 4, after V lost 1 base and J lost 7 bases. Per germline, CDR1 SGHNT and CDR2 YYREEE (reference sequence). The CDR3 DNA sequence: TGTGCCAGCAGCTTGAAGGGGGCGGGTGAAAAACTGTTTTTT. This translates into CASSLKGAGEKLFF.

The chain carries TRBV12-3 or TRBV12-4 and TRBJ1-6; D is uncertain. Trimming cost V 5 bases and J 10 bases, with 9 bases left between them. The CDR3 runs to 12 residues. DNA for the CDR3: TGTGCCAGCAGTCTCCAGCGATCACCCCTCCACTTT. It yields the protein CASSLQRSPLHF.

The chain uses TRBV14 and TRBJ1-2; D is possibly TRBD1 (5 bases). Germline V CDR1 and CDR2: SGHDN, FVKESK. CDR3 length: 14 amino acids. The V and J ends lost 4 bases and 4 bases respectively, with 13 bases between them. This CDR3 is CASSRVRVPYGYTF. The CDR3 bases are TGTGCCAGCAGCCGGGTCAGGGTACCCTATGGCTACACCTTC.

The rearrangement uses TRBV30 and TRBJ1-5; the D gene is possibly TRBD1 (5 bases). The CDR3 has 19 residues. Germline V lookup: CDR1 GTSNPN, CDR2 SVGIG (reference sequence). V was pared by 2 bases and J by 0 bases, with 23 bases between. CDR3 sequence: CAWSPRGGSTKYSNQPQHF. Here the CDR3 DNA reads TGTGCCTGGAGTCCTCGGGGGGGATCGACCAAATATAGCAATCAGCCCCAGCATTTT.

J is TRBJ1-2 and V is TRBV25-1; D may be TRBD1 (6 bases). Germline assignment: CDR1 MGHDK and CDR2 SYGVNS. This CDR3 is 14 amino acids long. Trimming cost V 4 bases and J 4 bases, with 13 bases left between them. The CDR3 DNA sequence: TGTGCCAGCAGTGCCTCAGGGGATCTCTATGGCTACACCTTC. This codes for CASSASGDLYGYTF.

This chain joins TRBV4-3 and TRBJ2-4; D is perhaps TRBD2 (5 bases). Trimming pared 4 bases from V and 0 bases from J, leaving 16 bases between. This CDR3 has 17 amino acids. Germline V gene lookup returns CDR1 LGHNA and CDR2 YSLEER. CDR3 sequence: CASSPPDEGRAKNIQYF. The DNA of the CDR3 is TGCGCCAGCAGCCCCCCCGACGAGGGCCGAGCCAAAAACATTCAGTACTTC.

Regarding this clone: Other DNA sequences in this specimen translate into the identical CDR3. The V call is TRBV27, the J call TRBJ2-6, with a tentative D call TRBD1 (6 bases). The V gene lost 5 bases and the J gene lost 1 base, with 9 bases spanning the gap. This CDR3 has 15 residues. Germline values: CDR1 MNHEY, CDR2 SMNVEV (reference sequence). The DNA of the CDR3 is TGTGCCAGCAGTCTACAGGGTTCTGGGGCCAACGTCCTGACTTTC. This translates into CASSLQGSGANVLTF.

This rearrangement joins TRBV5-1 to TRBJ2-3; TRBD1 might be the D (5 bases). The CDR3 is 15 residues long. Germline-derived CDR1 and CDR2 are SGHRS and YFSETQ. V lost 0 bases and J 6 bases, leaving 14 bases between the germline ends. This chain's CDR3 is CASSLDGRVWDTQYF. The CDR3 DNA reads as TGCGCCAGCAGCTTGGATGGCAGGGTGTGGGATACGCAGTATTTT.

The CDR3 protein is CASSRDYGETQYF. The CDR3 DNA is TGTGCCAGCAGCCGGGACTACGGGGAGACCCAGTACTTC. The chain joins TRBV12-3 or TRBV12-4 to TRBJ2-5; 7 bases agree with TRBD2. The ends lost 6 bases at V and 5 bases at J; junction bases unmatched: 6. This CDR3 is built from 13 residues.

The V call is TRBV6-6, the J call TRBJ1-4; D is perhaps TRBD1 (5 bases). This CDR3 has 16 residues. Trimming took off 5 bases at V and 7 bases at J, with 20 bases between the two ends. Germline values: CDR1 MNHNY, CDR2 SVGAGI (reference sequence). This CDR3 is CASSRAARGEGEKLFF. In DNA form, the CDR3 reads TGTGCCAGCAGTCGAGCGGCTCGGGGGGAAGGTGAAAAACTGTTTTTT.

The chain couples TRBV5-4 to TRBJ2-5; D perhaps matches TRBD2 (6 bases). The V gene lost 3 bases and the J gene lost 2 bases, with 17 bases spanning the gap. Germline V gene sequence: CDR1 SGHNT, CDR2 YYREEE (reference sequence). The CDR3 runs 16 residues. CDR3 residues: CASSSGGALGQETQYF. CDR3 nucleotide sequence: TGTGCCAGCAGCTCCGGCGGGGCTCTCGGGCAAGAGACCCAGTACTTC.

The rearrangement uses TRBV7-2 and TRBJ2-7; perhaps TRBD1 as D (6 bases). This CDR3 region has 15 residues. Germline V CDR1 and CDR2: SGHTA, FQGNSA. Trimming removed 5 bases at V and 2 bases at J, with 16 bases between. This chain's CDR3 is CASSLQGRRAYEQYF. As DNA, the CDR3 is TGTGCCAGCAGCCTTCAGGGGAGACGCGCCTACGAGCAGTACTTC.

This clone was seen more than once but under ten times. CDR3 region: CASSAGQYTGELFF. The CDR3 DNA sequence: TGTGCCAGCAGCGCGGGACAGTACACCGGGGAGCTGTTTTTT. The chain couples TRBV11-2 to TRBJ2-2, with D perhaps TRBD1 (7 bases). The length of the CDR3 is 14 residues. Germline values: CDR1 SGHAT, CDR2 FQNNGV. V was pared by 5 bases and J by 3 bases, with 10 bases between.

V is TRBV4-1 and J is TRBJ2-7, with 9 bases aligning to TRBD1. Germline V lookup: CDR1 MGHRA, CDR2 YSYEKL. The trim removed 2 bases at V and 2 bases at J, leaving 7 bases unmatched. The CDR3 has 16 amino acids. CDR3 coding DNA: TGCGCCAGCAGCCAAAGCATTGGGACAGGGCCCTACGAGCAGTACTTC. It translates to CASSQSIGTGPYEQYF.

The chain employs TRBV25-1 and TRBJ2-7; 7 positions match TRBD1. CDR1 MGHDK and CDR2 SYGVNS come from the germline V gene. The V and J ends lost 1 base and 9 bases, in that order; junction bases with no gene match: 9. The CDR3 has 14 amino acids. CDR3 in DNA: TGTGCCAGCAGTGAATTTGAGACAGGGCAGAGGCAGTACTTC. Translated: CASSEFETGQRQYF.

This clone was observed once. The J gene is TRBJ1-5, the V gene TRBV18; tentatively, D is TRBD1 (6 bases). The V end was cut by 6 bases, the J end by 1 base, with 13 bases between. Germline lookup yields CDR1 KGHSH and CDR2 LQKENI. The CDR3 is made up of 15 amino acids. CDR3 sequence reads: CASSYAGDSNQPQHF. The DNA for the CDR3 is TGTGCCAGCTCGTATGCAGGGGACAGCAATCAGCCCCAGCATTTT.

This clone was counted a few times. The chain combines TRBV7-2 with TRBJ2-1, with D tentatively TRBD1 (6 bases). Germline CDR1 is SGHTA and CDR2 is FQGNSA. This CDR3 has 15 amino acids. V was clipped by 4 bases and J by 3 bases, with 13 bases between them. CDR3: CASSSVGADYNEQFF. The CDR3 DNA sequence: TGTGCCAGCAGCTCCGTGGGGGCCGACTACAATGAGCAGTTCTTC.

V is TRBV4-3 and J is TRBJ2-5; 14 nucleotides match TRBD2. V was clipped by 4 bases and J by 0 bases; unmatched bases: 1. The CDR3 sequence is 16 residues long. Germline values: CDR1 LGHNA, CDR2 YSLEER. This CDR3 is CASSPGLAGDQETQYF. DNA of the CDR3: TGCGCCAGCAGCCCGGGACTAGCGGGAGACCAAGAGACCCAGTACTTC.

This clone was seen a single time. The genes are TRBV10-2 and TRBJ1-6, with D tentatively TRBD1 (5 bases). Germline loops: CDR1 WSHSY, CDR2 SAAADI. With 7 bases removed from V and 9 bases from J, the gap between germline ends came to 13 bases. The CDR3 totals 13 residues. The CDR3, as DNA: TGCGCCAGCACCGGGGCCGGGGGTTCACCCCTCCACTTT. Residues: CASTGAGGSPLHF.

The gene calls are TRBV11-2 and TRBJ2-5; D may be TRBD1 (5 bases). The germline V gene encodes CDR1 SGHAT and CDR2 FQNNGV. The V end was cut by 1 base, the J end by 2 bases, with 11 bases between. This CDR3 comprises 15 residues. Written as DNA, the CDR3 is TGTGCCAGCAGCTTAGGGGGCCGGGTTCAAGAGACCCAGTACTTC. Protein product: CASSLGGRVQETQYF.

The V call is TRBV12-3 or TRBV12-4, the J call TRBJ1-1; 8 bases map to TRBD1. This CDR3 has 13 amino acids. The V segment lost 5 bases and the J segment 11 bases; nucleotides outside the gene matches: 10. In DNA form, the CDR3 reads TGTGCCAGCAGTACCCTCGGACAGGGCGACGCTTTCTTT. Translation gives CASSTLGQGDAFF.

The chain employs TRBV4-2 and TRBJ2-1; 10 nucleotides line up with TRBD2. J lost 12 bases, V lost 0 bases, and 8 bases had no gene match. Germline assignment: CDR1 LGHNA and CDR2 YNFKEQ. This CDR3 spans 15 amino acids. The CDR3, as DNA: TGTGCCAGCAGCCAAGATCAGAGTAGCGGGGGGCCGCAGTTCTTC. Encoded protein: CASSQDQSSGGPQFF.

This chain uses TRBV21-1 with TRBJ1-1. TRBV21-1 is a pseudogene. The CDR3 is 15 amino acids. The CDR3 sequence: CASSKVSPRNTEAFF. The CDR3 coding sequence is TGTGCCAGCAGCAAAGTTAGCCCTAGGAACACTGAAGCTTTCTTT.

This clone appeared a single time. Other nucleotide sequences in the sample specify the same CDR3. The J gene is TRBJ2-7, the V gene TRBV9, with 14 bases that match TRBD2. With V trimmed by 2 bases and J by 6 bases, 1 base remained unmatched. The CDR3 has 14 residues. Germline CDR1 reads SGDLS; CDR2 reads YYNGEE. CDR3 sequence reads: CASSVGLAGGEQYF. The CDR3, as DNA: TGTGCCAGCAGCGTCGGACTAGCGGGAGGCGAGCAGTACTTC. Full variable domain (rest looked up from reference TRBV9 and TRBJ2-7): DSGVTQTPKHLITATGQRVTLRCSPRSGDLSVYWYQQSLDQGLQFLIQYYNGEERAKGNILERFSAQQFPDLHSELNLSSLELGDSALYFCASSVGLAGGEQYFGPGTRLTVT.

This sequence joins TRBV5-1 and TRBJ1-3; 10 nucleotides agree with TRBD1. The V and J ends lost 5 bases and 7 bases, in that order; junction bases with no gene match: 12. Looked up from germline, CDR1 is SGHRS and CDR2 is YFSETQ. This CDR3 is built from 16 residues. CDR3 protein: CASSPPGQGMSNTIYF. In DNA form, the CDR3 reads TGCGCCAGCAGTCCTCCGGGACAGGGGATGTCGAACACCATATATTTT.

The chain carries TRBV7-2 and TRBJ2-2; D is undetermined. There are 17 residues in the CDR3. V lost 4 bases to trimming and J lost 4 bases, with 19 bases between them. Germline lookup yields CDR1 SGHTA and CDR2 FQGNSA. CDR3 in amino acids: CASSYHQRRGGTGELFF. CDR3 bases: TGTGCCAGCAGCTACCACCAGCGAAGAGGCGGCACCGGGGAGCTGTTTTTT.

This rearrangement joins TRBV3-1 (or the pseudogene TRBV3-2) to TRBJ1-1; 7 bases map to TRBD1. This CDR3 is built from 15 residues. J gave up 3 bases and V 3 bases, and 7 bases lay outside the gene matches. The V gene's germline CDR1 is LGHDT and CDR2 YNNKEL (reference sequence). The CDR3 nucleotides read TGTGCCAGCAGCCACACGACAGGGTGGGACACTGAAGCTTTCTTT. Amino acids: CASSHTTGWDTEAFF.

This clone was detected only once. The CDR3 DNA sequence: TGTGCCAGCAGCTTAGCGGGGACAGAAGGCTACACCTTC. It is translated as CASSLAGTEGYTF. The V gene is TRBV7-8, the J gene TRBJ1-2, with 7 positions matching TRBD1. The length of the CDR3 is 13 residues. CDR1 and CDR2 (germline): SGHVS, FQNEAQ. J gave up 8 bases and V 0 bases, and 3 bases lay outside the gene matches. Drawing the rest from reference TRBV7-8 and TRBJ1-2, the complete variable domain is GAGVSQSPRYKVAKRGQDVALRCDPISGHVSLFWYQQALGQGPEFLTYFQNEAQLDKSGLPSDRFFAERPEGSVSTLKIQRTQQEDSAVYLCASSLAGTEGYTFGSGTRLTVV.

The chain is built from TRBV5-4 and TRBJ1-6, with TRBD1 as a possible D gene (5 bases). Per the germline V gene, CDR1 is SGHNT and CDR2 is YYREEE (reference sequence). CDR3 size: 18 residues. The ends were cut back, 1 base at V and 7 bases at J, with 21 bases in the middle. The chain's CDR3 is CASSLRYYRTSRNSPLHF. The CDR3 DNA is TGTGCCAGCAGCTTGCGATATTATCGGACAAGCCGAAATTCACCCCTCCACTTT.